Reported below is one T cell receptor (beta chain). Antigen specificity is unknown. This specimen comes from a study of blood T cells in healthy people across ages. At the level of the study: Roughly one uniquely barcoded beta molecule per two T cells was captured. Study results and caveats: Shifts in expanded clonotypes may have been confounded by donor CMV status, which was unknown.

Combining a sample-barcoded 5' primer with a J-beta primer mix, a second PCR ran for roughly 7 to 12 cycles. TCRdb itself ran the 5' RACE reads through MiXCR, one entry per CDR3 protein. The top ten clones hold about 21% of a sample with about 770,000 distinct CDR3 sequences, around 42% of them seen once. The TCR sequence derives from a man between 60 and 75 years old in good health. Sequencing was performed on blood.

The CDR3 DNA reads as TGCAGTGCTAGCAATCAGCAAACTGAAGCTTTCTTT. Residues: CSASNQQTEAFF. The J gene is TRBJ1-1, the V gene TRBV20-1; D uncertain. V lost 3 bases to trimming and J lost 5 bases, with 10 bases between them. Germline lookup yields CDR1 DFQATT and CDR2 SNEGSKA (reference sequence). CDR3 size: 12 residues.